A selection of T cell receptor beta chains follows, all from one sample in a study of T cell changes during pregnancy in multiple sclerosis. Clones were sequenced by immunoSEQ multiplex PCR, and TCRdb holds only the in-frame ones, with some missing. The sample lists approximately 43,000 clones; about 94% were seen once. Sequencing was performed on CD8+ T cells from peripheral blood mononuclear cells, taken in the third trimester of pregnancy. The receptors were sampled from a female donor with multiple sclerosis, enrolled in a pregnancy study. Each CDR3 is given with its conserved first and last residue. The D gene is left open where the match is weak.

TRBV27	TRBJ1-4	TRBD1	TGTGCCAGCAGTCCGTACAGGGGACTCTCGGATGGGACTAATGAAAAACTGTTTTTT	CASSPYRGLSDGTNEKLFF
TRBV10-3	TRBJ1-5	-	TGTGCCATCAGTGAGCTCGGGAATCAGCCCCAGCATTTT	CAISELGNQPQHF
TRBV27	TRBJ1-1	-	TGTGCCAGCAGTTTATTTGGCTACTCTGACAGCACTGAAGCTTTCTTT	CASSLFGYSDSTEAFF
TRBV5-4	TRBJ2-7	TRBD1	TGTGCCAGCAGTCTCCGGGACAGGTCCTACGAGCAGTACTTC	CASSLRDRSYEQYF
TRBV2	TRBJ2-7	TRBD1	TGTGCCAGCAGTGGAAGGACAGGGTGGGGAGTAAAAAGCTCCTACGAGCAGTACTTC	CASSGRTGWGVKSSYEQYF
TRBV19	TRBJ2-5	TRBD2	TGTGCCAGTAGTATAGCCAGCGGGAGATGGGAGACCCAGTACTTC	CASSIASGRWETQYF
TRBV11-1	TRBJ1-1	-	TGTGCCAGCAGCTTAAACAGGGCGTTTGAAGCTTTCTTT	CASSLNRAFEAFF
TRBV19	TRBJ2-1	-	TGTGCCAGTAGATTCGCGAGCTCCTACAATGAGCAGTTCTTC	CASRFASSYNEQFF
TRBV18	TRBJ2-7	TRBD2	TGTGCCAGCTCACCATGGGCGGGGGTACTCTACGAGCAGTACTTC	CASSPWAGVLYEQYF
TRBV9	TRBJ1-5	-	TGTGCCAGCAGCACCCGACAGGTAGTGTGTCGCAATCAGCCCCAGCATTTT	CASSTRQVVCRNQPQHF